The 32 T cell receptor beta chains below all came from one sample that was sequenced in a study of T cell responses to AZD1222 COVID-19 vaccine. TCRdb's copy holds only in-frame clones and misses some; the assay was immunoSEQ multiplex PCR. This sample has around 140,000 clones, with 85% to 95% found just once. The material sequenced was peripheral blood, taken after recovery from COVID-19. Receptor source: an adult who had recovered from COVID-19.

CDR3 sequence: CASSLDQVRTGGYTF. The CDR3 nucleotides are TGTGCCAGCAGCTTAGATCAGGTTCGGACAGGTGGCTACACCTTC. V and J are TRBV11-2 and TRBJ1-2; 7 nucleotides align to TRBD1. Germline V gene sequence: CDR1 SGHAT, CDR2 FQNNGV. This CDR3 has 15 amino acids. V dropped 0 bases and J dropped 7; count of bases not matched to a gene: 8.

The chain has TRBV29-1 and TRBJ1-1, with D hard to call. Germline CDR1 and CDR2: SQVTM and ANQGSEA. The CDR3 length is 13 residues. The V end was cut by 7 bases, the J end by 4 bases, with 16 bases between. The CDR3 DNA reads TGCAGCGCCTCCGCGGAAAGTGGCACTGAAGCTTTCTTT. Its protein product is CSASAESGTEAFF.

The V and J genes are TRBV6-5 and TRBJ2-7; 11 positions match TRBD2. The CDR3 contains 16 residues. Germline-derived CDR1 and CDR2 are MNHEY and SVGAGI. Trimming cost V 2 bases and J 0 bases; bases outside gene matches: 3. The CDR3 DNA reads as TGTGCCAGCAGTTACCGGACTAGCGGGCCCTCCTACGAGCAGTACTTC. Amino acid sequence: CASSYRTSGPSYEQYF.

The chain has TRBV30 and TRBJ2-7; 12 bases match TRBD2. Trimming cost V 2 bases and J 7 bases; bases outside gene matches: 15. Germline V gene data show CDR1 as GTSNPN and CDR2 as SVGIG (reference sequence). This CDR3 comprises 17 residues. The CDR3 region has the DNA TGTGCCTGGAGTAAACCGGGACTAGCGGGCCATCCGGGGGAGCAGTACTTC. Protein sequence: CAWSKPGLAGHPGEQYF.

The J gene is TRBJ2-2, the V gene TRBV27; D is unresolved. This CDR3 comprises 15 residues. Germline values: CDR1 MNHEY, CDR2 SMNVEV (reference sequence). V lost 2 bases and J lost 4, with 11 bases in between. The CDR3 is CASSLDGWGTGELFF. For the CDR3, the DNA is TGTGCCAGCAGTTTAGATGGCTGGGGCACCGGGGAGCTGTTTTTT.

This CDR3 reads CASSVGGTSLAEQFF. In DNA, the CDR3 is TGTGCCAGCAGCGTAGGAGGGACTAGCCTCGCTGAGCAGTTCTTC. The chain recombines TRBV9 with TRBJ2-1, with 9 bases aligning to TRBD2. This CDR3 has 15 residues. Germline V gene sequence: CDR1 SGDLS, CDR2 YYNGEE. V was clipped by 0 bases and J by 9 bases; unmatched bases: 7.

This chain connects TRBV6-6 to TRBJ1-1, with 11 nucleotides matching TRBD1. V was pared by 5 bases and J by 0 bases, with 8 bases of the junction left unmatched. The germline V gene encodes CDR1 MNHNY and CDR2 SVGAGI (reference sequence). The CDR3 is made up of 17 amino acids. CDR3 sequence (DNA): TGTGCCAGCAGTCGCCCCGGGACAGGGGGTCTGAACACTGAAGCTTTCTTT. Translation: CASSRPGTGGLNTEAFF.

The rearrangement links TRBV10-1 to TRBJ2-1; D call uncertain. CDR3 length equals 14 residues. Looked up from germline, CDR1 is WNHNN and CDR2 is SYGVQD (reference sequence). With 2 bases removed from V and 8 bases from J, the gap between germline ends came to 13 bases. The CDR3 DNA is TGCGCCAGCAGTGAGAGGTCCCCCTGGGATGAGCAGTTCTTC. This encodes CASSERSPWDEQFF.

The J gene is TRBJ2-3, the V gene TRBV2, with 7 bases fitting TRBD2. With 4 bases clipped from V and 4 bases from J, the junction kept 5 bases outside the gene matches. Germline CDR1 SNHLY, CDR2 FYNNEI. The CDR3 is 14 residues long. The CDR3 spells CASSGGRGADTQYF. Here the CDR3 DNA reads TGTGCCAGCAGTGGTGGCCGGGGGGCAGATACGCAGTATTTT.

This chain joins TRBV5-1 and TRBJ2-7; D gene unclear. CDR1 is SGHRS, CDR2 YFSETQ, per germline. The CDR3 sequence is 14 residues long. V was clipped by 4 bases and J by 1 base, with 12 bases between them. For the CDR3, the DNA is TGCGCCAGCAGCGACATGGGGTATTCCTACGAGCAGTACTTC. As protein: CASSDMGYSYEQYF.

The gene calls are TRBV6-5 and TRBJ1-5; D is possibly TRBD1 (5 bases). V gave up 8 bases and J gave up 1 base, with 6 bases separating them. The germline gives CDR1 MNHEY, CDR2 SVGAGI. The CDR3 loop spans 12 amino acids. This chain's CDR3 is CASWDSNQPQHF. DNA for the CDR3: TGTGCCAGCTGGGACAGCAATCAGCCCCAGCATTTT.

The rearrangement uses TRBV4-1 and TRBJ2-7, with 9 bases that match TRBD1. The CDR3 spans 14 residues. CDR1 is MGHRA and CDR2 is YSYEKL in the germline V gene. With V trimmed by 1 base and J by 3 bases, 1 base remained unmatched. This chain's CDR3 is CASSQGTGDYEQYF. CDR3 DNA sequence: TGCGCCAGCAGCCAAGGGACAGGGGACTACGAGCAGTACTTC.

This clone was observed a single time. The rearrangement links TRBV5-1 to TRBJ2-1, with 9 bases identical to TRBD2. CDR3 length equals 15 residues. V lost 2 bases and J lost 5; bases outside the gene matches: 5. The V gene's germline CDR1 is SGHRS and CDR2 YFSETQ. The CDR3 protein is CASSLEAGGDNEQFF. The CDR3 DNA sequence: TGCGCCAGCAGCTTAGAGGCGGGAGGGGACAATGAGCAGTTCTTC.

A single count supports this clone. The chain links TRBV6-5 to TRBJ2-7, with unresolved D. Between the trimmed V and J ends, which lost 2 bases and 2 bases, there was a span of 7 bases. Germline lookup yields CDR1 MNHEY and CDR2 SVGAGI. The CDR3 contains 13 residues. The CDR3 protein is CASSYIGTYEQYF. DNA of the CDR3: TGTGCCAGCAGTTACATAGGGACCTACGAGCAGTACTTC.

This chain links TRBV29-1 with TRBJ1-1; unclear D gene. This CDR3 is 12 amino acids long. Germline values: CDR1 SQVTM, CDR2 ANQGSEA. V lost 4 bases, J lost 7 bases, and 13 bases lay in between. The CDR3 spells CSVADPRVEAFF. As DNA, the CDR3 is TGCAGCGTTGCGGACCCTCGAGTTGAAGCTTTCTTT. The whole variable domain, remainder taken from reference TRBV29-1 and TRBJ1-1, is SAVISQKPSRDICQRGTSLTIQCQVDSQVTMMFWYRQQPGQSLTLIATANQGSEATYESGFVIDKFPISRPNLTFSTLTVSNMSPEDSSIYLCSVADPRVEAFFGQGTRLTVV.

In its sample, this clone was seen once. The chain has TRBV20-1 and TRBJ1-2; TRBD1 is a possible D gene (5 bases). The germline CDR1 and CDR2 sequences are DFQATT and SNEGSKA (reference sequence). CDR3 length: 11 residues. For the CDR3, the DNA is TGCAGCCAGGGAAGGCCTATCGGCTACACCTTC. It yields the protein CSQGRPIGYTF.

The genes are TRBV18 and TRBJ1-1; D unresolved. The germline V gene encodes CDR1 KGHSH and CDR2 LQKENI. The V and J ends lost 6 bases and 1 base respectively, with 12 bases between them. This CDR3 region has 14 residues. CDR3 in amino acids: CASSPPVPNTEAFF. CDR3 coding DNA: TGTGCCAGCTCCCCCCCTGTACCGAACACTGAAGCTTTCTTT.

CDR3 amino acids: CASSIDLMLGAIKEKLFF. Here the CDR3 DNA reads TGTGCCAGTAGTATAGATTTGATGTTGGGGGCAATTAAGGAAAAACTGTTTTTT. V is TRBV19 and J is TRBJ1-4, with D perhaps matching TRBD1 (6 bases). Looked up from germline, CDR1 is LNHDA and CDR2 is SQIVND (reference sequence). Trimming pared 0 bases from V and 8 bases from J, leaving 22 bases between. The CDR3 runs 18 residues.

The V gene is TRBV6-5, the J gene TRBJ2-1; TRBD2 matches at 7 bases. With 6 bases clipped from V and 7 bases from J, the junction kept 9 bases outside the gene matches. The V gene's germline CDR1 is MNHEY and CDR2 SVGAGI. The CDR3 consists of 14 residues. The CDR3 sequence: CASSSGLPGNEQFF. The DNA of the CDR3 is TGTGCCAGCAGCTCGGGACTACCGGGGAATGAGCAGTTCTTC.

This chain's CDR3 is CASSSLGLGNTEAFF. The CDR3 DNA is TGTGCCAGCAGTTCCCTGGGACTCGGGAACACTGAAGCTTTCTTT. The chain is built from TRBV27 and TRBJ1-1; possibly TRBD1 for D (5 bases). V lost 4 bases, J lost 1 base, and 13 bases lay in between. This CDR3 region has 15 residues. Germline CDR1 MNHEY, CDR2 SMNVEV (reference sequence).

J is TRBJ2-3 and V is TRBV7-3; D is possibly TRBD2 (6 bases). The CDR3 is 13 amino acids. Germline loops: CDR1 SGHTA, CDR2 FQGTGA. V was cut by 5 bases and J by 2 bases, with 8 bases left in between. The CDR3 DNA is TGTGCCAGCAGCCGGGACTCCACAGATACGCAGTATTTT. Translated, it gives CASSRDSTDTQYF. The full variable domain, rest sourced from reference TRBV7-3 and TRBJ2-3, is GAGVSQTPSNKVTEKGKYVELRCDPISGHTALYWYRQSLGQGPEFLIYFQGTGAADDSGLPNDRFFAVRPEGSVSTLKIQRTERGDSAVYLCASSRDSTDTQYFGPGTRLTVL.

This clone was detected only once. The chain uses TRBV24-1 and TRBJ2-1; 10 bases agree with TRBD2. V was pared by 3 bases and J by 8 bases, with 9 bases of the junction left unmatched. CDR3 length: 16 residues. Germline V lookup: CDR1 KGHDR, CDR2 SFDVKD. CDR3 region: CATSDVSGRDLDEQFF. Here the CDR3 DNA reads TGTGCCACCAGTGATGTGAGCGGGAGGGATCTTGATGAGCAGTTCTTC.

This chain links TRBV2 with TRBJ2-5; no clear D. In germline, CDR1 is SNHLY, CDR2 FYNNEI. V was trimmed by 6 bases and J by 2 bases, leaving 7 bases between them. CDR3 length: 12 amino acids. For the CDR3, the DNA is TGTGCCAGCAGCGACGCGCAAGAGACCCAGTACTTC. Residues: CASSDAQETQYF.

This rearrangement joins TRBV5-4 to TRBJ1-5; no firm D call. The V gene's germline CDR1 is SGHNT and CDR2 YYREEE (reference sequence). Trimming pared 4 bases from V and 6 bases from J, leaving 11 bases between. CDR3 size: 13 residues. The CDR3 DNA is TGTGCCAGCAGCCTCGGGCCCTCTCAGCCCCAGCATTTT. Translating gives CASSLGPSQPQHF.

CDR3 sequence: CASSKGEAGWGTQYF. The CDR3 coding sequence is TGTGCCAGCAGCAAAGGTGAAGCGGGTTGGGGGACCCAGTACTTC. The chain employs TRBV21-1 and TRBJ2-5; the listed D gene, TRBD2, was not tested against the DNA. TRBV21-1 is noted as a pseudogene. The CDR3 spans 15 residues.

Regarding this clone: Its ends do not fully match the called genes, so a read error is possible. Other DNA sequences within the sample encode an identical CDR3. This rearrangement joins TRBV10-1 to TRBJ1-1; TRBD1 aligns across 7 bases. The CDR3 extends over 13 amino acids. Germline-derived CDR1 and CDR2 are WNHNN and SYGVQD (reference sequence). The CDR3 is CASREYRGTEAFF. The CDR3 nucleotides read TGCGCCAGCAGAGAGTACAGGGGCACTGAAGCTTTCTTT.

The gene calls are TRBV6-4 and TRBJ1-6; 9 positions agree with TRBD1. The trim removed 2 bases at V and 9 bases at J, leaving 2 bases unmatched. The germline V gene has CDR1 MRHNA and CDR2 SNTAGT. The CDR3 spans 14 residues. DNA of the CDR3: TGTGCCAGCAGTGACGGGACAGGGACTTCACCCCTCCACTTT. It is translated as CASSDGTGTSPLHF.

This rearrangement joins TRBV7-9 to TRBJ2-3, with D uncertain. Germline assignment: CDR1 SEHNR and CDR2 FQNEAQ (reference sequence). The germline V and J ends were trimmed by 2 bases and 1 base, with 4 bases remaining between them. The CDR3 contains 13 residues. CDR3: CASSLLGTDTQYF. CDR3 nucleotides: TGTGCCAGCAGCTTACTCGGCACAGATACGCAGTATTTT.

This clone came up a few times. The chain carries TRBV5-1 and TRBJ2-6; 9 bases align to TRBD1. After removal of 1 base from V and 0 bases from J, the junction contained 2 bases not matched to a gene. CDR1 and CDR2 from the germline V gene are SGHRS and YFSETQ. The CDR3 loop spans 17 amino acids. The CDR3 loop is CASSLTGGGSGANVLTF. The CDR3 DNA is TGCGCCAGCAGCTTGACAGGGGGCGGCTCTGGGGCCAACGTCCTGACTTTC.

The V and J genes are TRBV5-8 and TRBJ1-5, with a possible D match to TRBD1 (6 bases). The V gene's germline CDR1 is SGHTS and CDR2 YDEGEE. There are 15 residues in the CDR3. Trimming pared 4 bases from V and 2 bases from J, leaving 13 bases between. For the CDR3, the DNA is TGTGCCAGCAGCCACCAGGGGAGAGGCAATCAGCCCCAGCATTTT. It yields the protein CASSHQGRGNQPQHF. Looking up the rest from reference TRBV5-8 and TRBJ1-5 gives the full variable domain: EAGVTQSPTHLIKTRGQQATLRCSPISGHTSVYWYQQALGLGLQFLLWYDEGEERNRGNFPPRFSGRQFPNYSSELNVNALELEDSALYLCASSHQGRGNQPQHFGDGTRLSIL.

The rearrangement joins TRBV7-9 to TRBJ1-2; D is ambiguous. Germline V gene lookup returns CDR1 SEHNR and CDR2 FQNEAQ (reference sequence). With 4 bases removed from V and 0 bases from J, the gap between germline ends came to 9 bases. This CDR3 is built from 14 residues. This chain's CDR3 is CASSSRGSNYGYTF. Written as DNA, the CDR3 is TGTGCCAGCAGCTCCCGGGGATCTAACTATGGCTACACCTTC.

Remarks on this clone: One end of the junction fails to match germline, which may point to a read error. CDR3 bases: TGTGCCAGCAGCCATTTTTTGAGGGGGAGCACAGATACGCGGTATTTT. The encoded protein is CASSHFLRGSTDTRYF. The rearrangement uses TRBV6-2 or TRBV6-3 and TRBJ2-3; TRBD1 is a possible D gene (6 bases). Per germline, CDR1 MNHEY and CDR2 SVGEGT. There are 16 residues in the CDR3.